One sample yielded the 27 T cell receptor beta chains listed below, sequenced in a study of T cell repertoires in cytomegalovirus infection. Using its own MiXCR run on the reads, TCRdb lists one record per CDR3 protein. The repertoire has 250,000 or so distinct CDR3 sequences, about 18% of them found once; the top ten carry around half. The specimen sequenced was CD8+ T cells from PBMCs. These receptor sequences come from a human donor in good health (CMV status not recorded). Some clones in this sample may be carry-over from other donors' samples.

This clonotype appeared many times. The chain joins TRBV4-1 to TRBJ2-2, with 9 bases fitting TRBD2. V lost 1 base to trimming and J lost 4 bases; unmatched junction nucleotides: 1. The germline V gene has CDR1 MGHRA and CDR2 YSYEKL. CDR3 length: 15 residues. CDR3 loop: CASSQAAGGTGELFF. The CDR3 bases are TGCGCCAGCAGCCAAGCAGCGGGGGGCACCGGGGAGCTGTTTTTT.

This clonotype was seen a handful of times. The rearrangement uses TRBV20-1 and TRBJ2-7, with D uncertain. V lost 0 bases and J lost 4, with 13 bases in between. CDR3 length: 14 residues. From germline, CDR1 is DFQATT and CDR2 SNEGSKA (reference sequence). CDR3 amino acids: CSARDRWGMYEQYF. For the CDR3, the DNA is TGCAGTGCTAGAGATCGATGGGGTATGTACGAGCAGTACTTC.

The CDR3 reads CASSPRDRGRNYGYTF. The CDR3, as DNA: TGTGCCAGCAGCCCCCGAGACAGGGGGCGTAACTATGGCTACACCTTC. The chain employs TRBV13 and TRBJ1-2; 10 nucleotides line up with TRBD1. Germline V gene sequence: CDR1 PRHDT, CDR2 FYEKMQ (reference sequence). The junction had 7 bases not matched to a gene; V was cut back by 5 bases and J by 1 base. CDR3 size: 16 residues.

This clonotype was counted only a few times. The chain couples TRBV4-1 to TRBJ2-1; 11 bases map to TRBD2. With 2 bases clipped from V and 7 bases from J, the junction kept 10 bases outside the gene matches. Germline V gene data show CDR1 as MGHRA and CDR2 as YSYEKL. The CDR3 runs to 17 residues. CDR3 amino acids: CASSQNLAGGPSNEQFF. The CDR3 DNA is TGCGCCAGCAGCCAAAATCTAGCGGGGGGTCCCTCGAATGAGCAGTTCTTC.

Concerning this clonotype: At one of its ends the junction is not consistent with the germline gene, which may arise from a read error. This chain joins TRBV4-1 and TRBJ2-1; 7 nucleotides line up with TRBD1. Per germline, CDR1 MGHRA and CDR2 YSYEKL. The CDR3 is made up of 17 amino acids. The CDR3 nucleotides read TGTGCCAGCAGCCAAGATTTCGAGACAGGGAAATACAATGAGCAGTTCTTC. This codes for CASSQDFETGKYNEQFF.

A word on this clonotype: As the CDR3 is not closed by the conserved phenylalanine or tryptophan, this likely results from a read error. J is TRBJ2-3 and V is TRBV28, with D perhaps being TRBD1 or TRBD2 (5 bases each). Germline V lookup: CDR1 MDHEN, CDR2 SYDVKM. This CDR3 is 15 amino acids long. The V end lost 6 bases, the J end lost 0 bases, and 13 bases lay between the germline ends. The CDR3 loop reads CASSLGDLSTDTQYS. The CDR3 nucleotides read TGTGCCAGCAGCCTTGGGGACCTAAGCACAGATACGCAGTATTCT.

V and J are TRBV6-2 or TRBV6-3 and TRBJ1-6; 10 bases map to TRBD1. V was clipped by 2 bases and J by 9 bases; unmatched bases: 7. The length of the CDR3 is 16 residues. CDR1 and CDR2 (germline): MNHEY, SVGEGT. The CDR3 DNA sequence: TGTGCCAGCAGTTACAACCCGGGACAGGGGAGTTCACCCCTCCACTTT. It encodes CASSYNPGQGSSPLHF.

The chain combines TRBV13 with TRBJ1-2, with 10 bases aligning to TRBD1. CDR3 length equals 18 residues. V was pared by 5 bases and J by 4 bases, with 16 bases of the junction left unmatched. Germline V lookup: CDR1 PRHDT, CDR2 FYEKMQ (reference sequence). CDR3 sequence reads: CASSTRDLDRGRPYGYTF. The CDR3 coding sequence is TGTGCCAGCAGCACTCGTGACCTTGACAGGGGGCGTCCCTATGGCTACACCTTC.

The chain joins TRBV28 to TRBJ2-5; D uncertain. The CDR3 runs to 14 residues. The germline gives CDR1 MDHEN, CDR2 SYDVKM. The V end lost 7 bases, the J end lost 4 bases, and 16 bases lay between the germline ends. The CDR3 sequence: CASTPGGSLETQYF. Written as DNA, the CDR3 is TGTGCCAGCACCCCAGGTGGAAGCCTAGAGACCCAGTACTTC.

The table lists this clonotype with many counts. CDR3 loop: CASSQRPYNEQFF. CDR3 nucleotide sequence: TGTGCCAGCAGTCAACGGCCCTACAATGAGCAGTTCTTC. The chain is built from TRBV6-2 or TRBV6-3 and TRBJ2-1; no clear D gene. CDR3 length equals 13 residues. The V gene's germline CDR1 is MNHEY and CDR2 SVGEGT. V was pared by 5 bases and J by 2 bases, with 7 bases between.

The chain has TRBV6-4 and TRBJ2-2, with D perhaps TRBD2 (5 bases). V lost 0 bases to trimming and J lost 7 bases, with 6 bases between them. In germline, CDR1 is MRHNA, CDR2 SNTAGT. The CDR3 runs to 13 residues. The CDR3 sequence is CASSDSEGGELFF. The DNA of the CDR3 is TGTGCCAGCAGTGACTCTGAGGGCGGGGAGCTGTTTTTT.

This clonotype was picked up many times. V gene TRBV2 combines with J gene TRBJ2-1, with D possibly matching TRBD1 (6 bases). Trimming took 11 bases from V and 8 from J, leaving 19 bases between them. CDR1 is SNHLY and CDR2 is FYNNEI in the germline V gene. The CDR3 has 13 residues. This chain's CDR3 is CASGTSLWDEQFF. The CDR3 DNA follows: TGTGCCTCCGGGACATCCCTTTGGGATGAGCAGTTCTTC.

This clonotype showed up just a few times. This chain joins TRBV9 and TRBJ1-2; D is uncertain. The CDR3 has 13 amino acids. V lost 0 bases, J lost 2 bases, and 5 bases lay in between. Germline V gene lookup returns CDR1 SGDLS and CDR2 YYNGEE. The CDR3 bases are TGTGCCAGCAGCGTAGCCGACAACTATGGCTACACCTTC. Translated, it gives CASSVADNYGYTF.

This clonotype was counted many times. The J gene is TRBJ2-7, the V gene TRBV7-2, with 7 bases identical to TRBD1. The V gene end was trimmed by 9 bases and the J gene end by 0 bases; junction bases not matched to a gene: 2. Germline CDR1 is SGHTA and CDR2 is FQGNSA. The CDR3 covers 12 residues. The chain's CDR3 is CASTGASYEQYF. The CDR3 DNA reads as TGTGCCAGTACAGGGGCCTCCTACGAGCAGTACTTC.

In this sample, this clonotype turned up a few times. This rearrangement joins TRBV7-9 to TRBJ2-2; D tentatively fits TRBD1 or TRBD2 (5 bases each). Trimming stripped 4 bases from V and 8 bases from J, with 14 bases between. Germline loops: CDR1 SEHNR, CDR2 FQNEAQ (reference sequence). The CDR3 runs 14 residues. CDR3 bases: TGTGCCAGCAGCTCACCGGGGCCGACGGGGGAGCTGTTTTTT. Its protein is CASSSPGPTGELFF.

The chain carries TRBV29-1 and TRBJ2-7; possibly TRBD1 for D (6 bases). V was pared by 6 bases and J by 0 bases, with 6 bases between. Germline CDR1 and CDR2: SQVTM and ANQGSEA. There are 11 residues in the CDR3. The CDR3 region has the DNA TGCAGCGTGGGGGCCTCCTACGAGCAGTACTTC. This gives the protein CSVGASYEQYF.

This clonotype was counted between two and nine times. The rearrangement uses TRBV6-6 and TRBJ2-1; 8 nucleotides align to TRBD2. The CDR3 totals 15 residues. CDR1 MNHNY and CDR2 SVGAGI come from the germline V gene (reference sequence). V lost 0 bases and J lost 5; bases outside the gene matches: 3. This CDR3 reads CASSYSAGGNNEQFF. The CDR3 DNA is TGTGCCAGCAGTTACTCCGCGGGGGGTAACAATGAGCAGTTCTTC.

At least ten counts were recorded for this clonotype. The rearrangement uses TRBV28 and TRBJ1-2, with 7 bases identical to TRBD1. From germline, CDR1 is MDHEN and CDR2 SYDVKM. The length of the CDR3 is 15 residues. V dropped 5 bases and J dropped 8; count of bases not matched to a gene: 14. The chain's CDR3 is CASSTPRQGIKGYTF. The DNA of the CDR3 is TGTGCCAGCAGTACCCCCCGACAGGGTATAAAGGGCTACACCTTC.

This clonotype has just a few counts. The rearrangement uses TRBV20-1 and TRBJ2-1; 10 bases map to TRBD1. V gave up 3 bases and J gave up 5 bases; unmatched junction bases: 13. Germline V lookup: CDR1 DFQATT, CDR2 SNEGSKA (reference sequence). The CDR3 has 17 amino acids. The CDR3 nucleotides are TGCAGTGCTAGGGGTGATCGGAAAGGGACAGGGGACAATGAGCAGTTCTTC. This sequence encodes CSARGDRKGTGDNEQFF.

This clonotype has more than one count but fewer than ten. This chain connects TRBV27 to TRBJ2-3; 12 bases match TRBD2. Per the germline V gene, CDR1 is MNHEY and CDR2 is SMNVEV (reference sequence). V lost 6 bases and J lost 2; bases outside the gene matches: 6. The CDR3 has 16 amino acids. The CDR3 DNA reads TGTGCCAGCAGCAAACTAGCGGGGGGTTTCACAGATACGCAGTATTTT. The encoded protein is CASSKLAGGFTDTQYF.

The rearrangement uses TRBV5-1 and TRBJ1-1, with 9 bases aligning to TRBD1. This CDR3 is built from 18 residues. CDR1 and CDR2 (germline): SGHRS, YFSETQ. V shed 6 bases and J 4 bases; nucleotides not matched to a gene: 19. CDR3 amino acids: CASTSATGGSSLGTEAFF. CDR3 coding DNA: TGCGCCAGCACCTCCGCTACAGGGGGCTCTTCATTGGGCACTGAAGCTTTCTTT.

This chain joins TRBV27 and TRBJ2-3, with TRBD2 matching over 13 bases. The CDR3 extends over 17 amino acids. With V trimmed by 2 bases and J by 2 bases, 4 bases remained unmatched. The germline V gene has CDR1 MNHEY and CDR2 SMNVEV (reference sequence). The CDR3 coding sequence is TGTGCCAGCAGTTTACGACTAGCGGGGGGAAACACAGATACGCAGTATTTT. Its protein is CASSLRLAGGNTDTQYF.

The chain couples TRBV9 to TRBJ1-1; D is unclear. CDR3 size: 12 residues. Trimming shortened V by 4 bases and J by 7 bases, and 11 bases separated the two germline ends. Germline values: CDR1 SGDLS, CDR2 YYNGEE. CDR3 bases: TGTGCCAGCAGCATGCAAGACGGTGAAGCTTTCTTT. Translated, it gives CASSMQDGEAFF.

The V gene is TRBV20-1, the J gene TRBJ1-6; 8 bases map to TRBD1. CDR3 size: 14 residues. CDR1 is DFQATT, CDR2 SNEGSKA, per germline (reference sequence). The trim removed 2 bases at V and 6 bases at J, leaving 3 bases unmatched. The CDR3 reads CSARTDRGNSPLHF. CDR3 bases: TGCAGTGCTAGAACCGACAGGGGTAATTCACCCCTCCACTTT.

V usage is TRBV28 and J usage is TRBJ1-2; no reliable D call. Trimming pared 5 bases from V and 1 base from J, leaving 14 bases between. This CDR3 has 15 amino acids. Germline lookup yields CDR1 MDHEN and CDR2 SYDVKM. CDR3 sequence (DNA): TGTGCCAGCAGTACAACCCGACCGGATAACTATGGCTACACCTTC. Translating it yields CASSTTRPDNYGYTF.

This chain uses TRBV25-1 with TRBJ2-2; D is ambiguous. Germline lookup yields CDR1 MGHDK and CDR2 SYGVNS. V shed 2 bases and J shed 0 bases, with 4 bases lying between them. The CDR3 contains 14 residues. CDR3 loop: CASSEQANTGELFF. The CDR3 region has the DNA TGTGCCAGCAGTGAACAGGCGAACACCGGGGAGCTGTTTTTT.

The V and J genes are TRBV6-5 and TRBJ2-7; D is undetermined. V dropped 6 bases and J dropped 4 bases, with 16 bases sitting between them. Germline V gene sequence: CDR1 MNHEY, CDR2 SVGAGI. CDR3 length: 14 residues. The DNA of the CDR3 is TGTGCCAGCAGCCTGTCTAAGGCCCCGTACGAGCAGTACTTC. This sequence encodes CASSLSKAPYEQYF.